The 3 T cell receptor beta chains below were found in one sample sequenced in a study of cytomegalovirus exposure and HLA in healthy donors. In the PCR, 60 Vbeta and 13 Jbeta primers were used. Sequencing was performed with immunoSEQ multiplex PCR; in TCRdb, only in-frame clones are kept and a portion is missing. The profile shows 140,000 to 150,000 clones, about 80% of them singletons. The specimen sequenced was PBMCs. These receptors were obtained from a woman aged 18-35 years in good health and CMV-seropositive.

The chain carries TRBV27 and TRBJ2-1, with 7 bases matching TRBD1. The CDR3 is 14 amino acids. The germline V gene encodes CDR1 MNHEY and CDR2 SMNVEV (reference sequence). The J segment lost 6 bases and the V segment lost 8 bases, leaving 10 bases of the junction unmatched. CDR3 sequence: CASGSWDRSNEQFF. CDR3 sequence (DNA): TGTGCCAGCGGCTCCTGGGACAGAAGCAATGAGCAGTTCTTC.

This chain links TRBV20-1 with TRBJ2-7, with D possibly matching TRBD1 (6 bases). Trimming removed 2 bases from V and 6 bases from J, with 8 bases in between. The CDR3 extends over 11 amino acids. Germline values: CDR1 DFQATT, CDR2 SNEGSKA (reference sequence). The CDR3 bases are TGCAGTGCTAGATGGGGGCTCGAGCAGTACTTC. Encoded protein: CSARWGLEQYF.

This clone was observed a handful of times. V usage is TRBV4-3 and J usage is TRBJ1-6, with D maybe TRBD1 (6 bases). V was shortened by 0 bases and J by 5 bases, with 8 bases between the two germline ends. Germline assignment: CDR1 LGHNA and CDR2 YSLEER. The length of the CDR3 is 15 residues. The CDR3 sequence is CASSQDRTDNSPLHF. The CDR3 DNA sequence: TGCGCCAGCAGCCAAGATAGGACAGATAATTCACCCCTCCACTTT.